The sequence of this TCR beta chain was determined in a study of T cells in Graves' hyperthyroidism and ophthalmopathy. The V gene lost 3 bases and the J gene lost 3 bases, with 8 bases spanning the gap. The CDR3 length is 14 residues. Germline values: CDR1 KGHSH, CDR2 LQKENI. Study-wide points: Ophthalmopathy stood apart from stable hyperthyroidism in a 13 V-J model.

As regards this clonotype: What it recognizes is unknown.

RNA transcripts gave rise to amplified TCR beta CDR3 regions. The TCR CDR3 was amplified in a first-round RT-PCR using the HTBI primer set. TCRdb used MiXCR to reprocess the multiplex PCR reads, holding one entry per CDR3 protein. The sample consists of 300,000 to 350,000 distinct CDR3 sequences, roughly 20% of them appearing once. This chain joins TRBV18 and TRBJ2-2; no clear D. The sequencing input was blood. The receptor comes from a woman aged 40 to 50 with Graves' ophthalmopathy. CDR3 loop: CASSPSLDTGELFF. Here the CDR3 DNA reads TGTGCCAGCTCACCTTCCCTAGACACCGGGGAGCTGTTTTTT.